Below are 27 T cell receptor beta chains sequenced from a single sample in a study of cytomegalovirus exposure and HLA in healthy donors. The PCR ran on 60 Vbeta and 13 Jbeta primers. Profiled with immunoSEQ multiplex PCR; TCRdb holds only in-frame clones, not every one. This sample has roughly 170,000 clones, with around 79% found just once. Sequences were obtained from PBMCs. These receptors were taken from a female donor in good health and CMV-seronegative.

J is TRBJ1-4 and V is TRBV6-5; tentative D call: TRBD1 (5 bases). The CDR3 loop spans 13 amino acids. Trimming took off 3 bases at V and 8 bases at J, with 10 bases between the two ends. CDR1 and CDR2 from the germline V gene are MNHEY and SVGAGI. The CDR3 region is CASSYQEGEKLFF. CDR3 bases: TGTGCCAGCAGTTATCAGGAGGGGGAAAAACTGTTTTTT.

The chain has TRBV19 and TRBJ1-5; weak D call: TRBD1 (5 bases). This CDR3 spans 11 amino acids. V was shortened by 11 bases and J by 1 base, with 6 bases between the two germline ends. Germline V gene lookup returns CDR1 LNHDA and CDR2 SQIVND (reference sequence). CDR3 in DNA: TGTGCCGGGGGGAGCAATCAGCCCCAGCATTTT. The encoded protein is CAGGSNQPQHF.

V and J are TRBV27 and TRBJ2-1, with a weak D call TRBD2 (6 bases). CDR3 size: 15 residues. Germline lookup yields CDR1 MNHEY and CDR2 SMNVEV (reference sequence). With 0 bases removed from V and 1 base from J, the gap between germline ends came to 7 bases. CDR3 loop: CASSLSAGSYNEQFF. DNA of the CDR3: TGTGCCAGCAGTTTATCCGCGGGATCCTACAATGAGCAGTTCTTC.

CDR3 in amino acids: CASSMSRRGLFF. The CDR3 nucleotides read TGTGCCAGTAGTATGAGCCGGAGGGGACTGTTTTTT. The chain is built from TRBV19 and TRBJ1-4; D may be TRBD1 (5 bases). This CDR3 is 12 amino acids long. Germline V gene sequence: CDR1 LNHDA, CDR2 SQIVND (reference sequence). V was clipped by 3 bases and J by 13 bases, with 12 bases between them.

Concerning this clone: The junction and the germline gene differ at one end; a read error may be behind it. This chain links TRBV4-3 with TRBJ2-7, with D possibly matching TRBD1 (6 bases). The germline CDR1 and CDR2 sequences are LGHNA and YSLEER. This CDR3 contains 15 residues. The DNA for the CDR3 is TGCGCCAGCAGCCAAGATAGCCACAGGGTCTACGAGCGGTACTTC. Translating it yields CASSQDSHRVYERYF.

For the CDR3, the DNA is TGTGCCAGCAGCCCAAACACCGGGGAGCTGTTTTTT. Encoded protein: CASSPNTGELFF. This chain links TRBV4-2 with TRBJ2-2; D unresolved. The ends were cut back, 4 bases at V and 2 bases at J, with 2 bases in the middle. In germline, CDR1 is LGHNA, CDR2 YNFKEQ. CDR3 size: 12 residues.

The CDR3 DNA sequence: TGTGCCAGCAGCTCGCGACAGGGCACCGGGGAGCTGTTTTTT. Amino acids: CASSSRQGTGELFF. The V gene is TRBV7-8, the J gene TRBJ2-2; 7 bases are a match to TRBD1. Trimming removed 4 bases from V and 4 bases from J; junction bases left unmatched: 3. This CDR3 has 14 amino acids. The V gene's germline CDR1 is SGHVS and CDR2 FQNEAQ.

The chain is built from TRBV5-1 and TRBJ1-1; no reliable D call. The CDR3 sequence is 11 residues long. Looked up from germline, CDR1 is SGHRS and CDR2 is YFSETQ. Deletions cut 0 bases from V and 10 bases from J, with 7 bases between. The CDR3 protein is CASSLDTVAFF. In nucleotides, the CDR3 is TGCGCCAGCAGCTTGGACACCGTAGCTTTCTTT.

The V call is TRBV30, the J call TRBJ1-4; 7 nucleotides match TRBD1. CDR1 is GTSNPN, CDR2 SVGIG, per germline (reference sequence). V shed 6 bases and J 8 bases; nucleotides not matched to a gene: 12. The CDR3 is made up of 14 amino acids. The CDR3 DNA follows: TGTGCCTGTGACCACCGGGACAGAGGGGAAAAACTGTTTTTT. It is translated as CACDHRDRGEKLFF.

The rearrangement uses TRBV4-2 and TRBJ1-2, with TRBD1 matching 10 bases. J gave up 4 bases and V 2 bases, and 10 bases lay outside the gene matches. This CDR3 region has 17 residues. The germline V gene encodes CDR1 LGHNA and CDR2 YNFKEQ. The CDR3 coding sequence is TGTGCCAGCAGCCAAATCTTAGCCGGGACAGGGGCCTATGGCTACACCTTC. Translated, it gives CASSQILAGTGAYGYTF.

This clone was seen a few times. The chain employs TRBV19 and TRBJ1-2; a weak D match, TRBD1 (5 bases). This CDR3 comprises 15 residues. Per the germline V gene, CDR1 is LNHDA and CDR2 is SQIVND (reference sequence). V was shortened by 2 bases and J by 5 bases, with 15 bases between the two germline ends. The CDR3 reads CASSIPGEDGYGYTF. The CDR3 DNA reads TGTGCCAGTAGTATACCGGGGGAGGATGGGTATGGCTACACCTTC. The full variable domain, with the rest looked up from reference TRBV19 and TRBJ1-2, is DGGITQSPKYLFRKEGQNVTLSCEQNLNHDAMYWYRQDPGQGLRLIYYSQIVNDFQKGDIAEGYSVSREKKESFPLTVTSAQKNPTAFYLCASSIPGEDGYGYTFGSGTRLTVV.

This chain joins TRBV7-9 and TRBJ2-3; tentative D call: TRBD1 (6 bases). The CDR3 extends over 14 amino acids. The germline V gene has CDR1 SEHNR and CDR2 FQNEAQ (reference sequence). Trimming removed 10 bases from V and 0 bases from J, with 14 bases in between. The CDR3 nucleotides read TGTGCCACCGAACAGGGCCCTAGCACAGATACGCAGTATTTT. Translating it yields CATEQGPSTDTQYF.

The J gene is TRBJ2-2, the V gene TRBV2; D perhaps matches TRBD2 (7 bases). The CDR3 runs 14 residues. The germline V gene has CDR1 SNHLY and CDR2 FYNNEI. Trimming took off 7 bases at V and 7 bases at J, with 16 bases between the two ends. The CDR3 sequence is CASKGGGRGGELFF. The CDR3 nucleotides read TGTGCCAGCAAGGGGGGAGGGCGTGGCGGGGAGCTGTTTTTT.

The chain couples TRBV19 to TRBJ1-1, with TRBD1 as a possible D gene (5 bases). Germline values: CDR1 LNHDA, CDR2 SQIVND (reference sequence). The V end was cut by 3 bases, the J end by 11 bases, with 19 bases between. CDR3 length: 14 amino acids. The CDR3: CASSMGPGNALAFF. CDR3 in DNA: TGTGCCAGTAGTATGGGGCCAGGGAACGCTTTGGCTTTCTTT.

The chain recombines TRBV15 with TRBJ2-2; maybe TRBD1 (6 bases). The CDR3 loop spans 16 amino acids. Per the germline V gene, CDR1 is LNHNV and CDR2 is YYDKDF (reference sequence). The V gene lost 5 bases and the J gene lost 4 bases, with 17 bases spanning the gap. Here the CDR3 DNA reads TGTGCCACCAGCGACATTAACAGGGCAAGCACCGGGGAGCTGTTTTTT. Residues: CATSDINRASTGELFF.

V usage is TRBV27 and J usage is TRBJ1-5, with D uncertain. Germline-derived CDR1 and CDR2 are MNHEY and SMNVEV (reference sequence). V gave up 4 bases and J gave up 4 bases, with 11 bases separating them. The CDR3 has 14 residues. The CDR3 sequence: CASSSRTGNQPQHF. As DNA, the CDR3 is TGTGCCAGCAGTTCGCGGACGGGAAATCAGCCCCAGCATTTT.

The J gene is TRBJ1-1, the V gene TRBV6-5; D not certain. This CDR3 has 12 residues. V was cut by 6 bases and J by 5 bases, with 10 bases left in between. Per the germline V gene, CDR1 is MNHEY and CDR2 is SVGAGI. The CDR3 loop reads CASRTGRTEAFF. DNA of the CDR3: TGTGCCAGCAGAACCGGGAGGACTGAAGCTTTCTTT.

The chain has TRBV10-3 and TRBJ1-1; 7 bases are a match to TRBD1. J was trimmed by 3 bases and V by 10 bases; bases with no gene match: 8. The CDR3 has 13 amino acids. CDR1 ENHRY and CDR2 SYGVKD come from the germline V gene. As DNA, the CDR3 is TGTGCCACCAGGGGCAGGGGGGACACTGAAGCTTTCTTT. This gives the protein CATRGRGDTEAFF.

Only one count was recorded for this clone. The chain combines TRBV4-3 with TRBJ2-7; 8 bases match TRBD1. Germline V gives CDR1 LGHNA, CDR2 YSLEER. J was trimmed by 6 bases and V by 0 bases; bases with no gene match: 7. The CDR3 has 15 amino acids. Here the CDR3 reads CASSQDRTGTSEQYF. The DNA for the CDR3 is TGCGCCAGCAGCCAAGATAGGACAGGGACCTCCGAGCAGTACTTC.

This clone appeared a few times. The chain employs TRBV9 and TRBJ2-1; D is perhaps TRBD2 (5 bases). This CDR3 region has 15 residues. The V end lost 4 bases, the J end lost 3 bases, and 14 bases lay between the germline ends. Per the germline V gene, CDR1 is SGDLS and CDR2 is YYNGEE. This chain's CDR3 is CASSWRAASYNEQFF. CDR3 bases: TGTGCCAGCAGCTGGCGGGCGGCAAGCTACAATGAGCAGTTCTTC. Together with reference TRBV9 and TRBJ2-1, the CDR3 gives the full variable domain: DSGVTQTPKHLITATGQRVTLRCSPRSGDLSVYWYQQSLDQGLQFLIQYYNGEERAKGNILERFSAQQFPDLHSELNLSSLELGDSALYFCASSWRAASYNEQFFGPGTRLTVL.

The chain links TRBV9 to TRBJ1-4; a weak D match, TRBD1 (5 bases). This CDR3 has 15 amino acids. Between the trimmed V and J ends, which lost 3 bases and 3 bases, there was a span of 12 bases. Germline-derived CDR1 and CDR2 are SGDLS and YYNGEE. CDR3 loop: CASSARDSANEKLFF. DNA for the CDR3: TGTGCCAGCAGCGCGCGGGACTCAGCTAATGAAAAACTGTTTTTT. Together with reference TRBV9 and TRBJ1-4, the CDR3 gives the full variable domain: DSGVTQTPKHLITATGQRVTLRCSPRSGDLSVYWYQQSLDQGLQFLIQYYNGEERAKGNILERFSAQQFPDLHSELNLSSLELGDSALYFCASSARDSANEKLFFGSGTQLSVL.

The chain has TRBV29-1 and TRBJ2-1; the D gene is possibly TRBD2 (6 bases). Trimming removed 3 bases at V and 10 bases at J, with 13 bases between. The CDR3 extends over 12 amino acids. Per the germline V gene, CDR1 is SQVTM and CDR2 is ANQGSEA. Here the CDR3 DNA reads TGCAGCGTTGAGGGAGGCATTCAAGAGCAGTTCTTC. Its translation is CSVEGGIQEQFF.

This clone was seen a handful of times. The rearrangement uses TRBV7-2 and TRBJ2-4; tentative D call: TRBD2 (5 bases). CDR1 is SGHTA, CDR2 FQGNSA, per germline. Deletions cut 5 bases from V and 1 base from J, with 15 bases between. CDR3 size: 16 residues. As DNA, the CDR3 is TGTGCCAGCAGCCCCGGAATTTTAGCGGCCAAAAACATTCAGTACTTC. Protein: CASSPGILAAKNIQYF.

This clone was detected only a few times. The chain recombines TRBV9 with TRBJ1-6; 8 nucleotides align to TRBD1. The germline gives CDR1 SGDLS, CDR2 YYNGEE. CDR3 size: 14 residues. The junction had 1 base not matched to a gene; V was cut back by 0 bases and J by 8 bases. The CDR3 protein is CASSVEQGDSPLHF. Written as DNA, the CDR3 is TGTGCCAGCAGCGTAGAACAGGGGGATTCACCCCTCCACTTT.

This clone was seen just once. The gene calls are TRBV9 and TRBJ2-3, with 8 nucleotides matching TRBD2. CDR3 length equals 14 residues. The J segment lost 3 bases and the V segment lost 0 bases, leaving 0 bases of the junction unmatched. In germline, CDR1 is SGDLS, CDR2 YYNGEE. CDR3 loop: CASSVGGRTDTQYF. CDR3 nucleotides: TGTGCCAGCAGCGTAGGCGGGAGGACAGATACGCAGTATTTT.

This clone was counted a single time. CDR3 protein: CASSSRGGSVTDTQYF. The DNA of the CDR3 is TGTGCCAGCAGCTCCCGCGGAGGGAGTGTTACAGATACGCAGTATTTT. The rearrangement links TRBV7-2 to TRBJ2-3; D may be TRBD2 (6 bases). V was cut by 4 bases and J by 3 bases, with 17 bases left in between. Germline loops: CDR1 SGHTA, CDR2 FQGNSA. CDR3 length: 16 amino acids.

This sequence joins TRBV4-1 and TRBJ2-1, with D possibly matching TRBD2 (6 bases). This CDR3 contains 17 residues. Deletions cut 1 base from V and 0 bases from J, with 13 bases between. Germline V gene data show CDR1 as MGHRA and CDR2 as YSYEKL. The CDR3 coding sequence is TGCGCCAGCAGCCAAGTTATAGCGGCAAGCTCCTACAATGAGCAGTTCTTC. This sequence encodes CASSQVIAASSYNEQFF.